Below, 7 T cell receptor beta chains from the same sample are listed, as sequenced in a study of circulating and synovial CD4+ cells in juvenile arthritis. Data came from immunoSEQ multiplex PCR; TCRdb stores just in-frame clones and leaves some out. The table records approximately 16,000 clones, approximately 89% of them present only once. The material sequenced was CD4+ T cells from blood. The receptors come from a human donor with juvenile idiopathic arthritis.

V and J are TRBV6-1 and TRBJ2-7; no reliable D call. Per germline, CDR1 MNHNS and CDR2 SASEGT. The CDR3 length is 16 residues. The V gene lost 2 bases and the J gene lost 2 bases, with 16 bases spanning the gap. The CDR3: CASSELPGNVAYEQYF. The CDR3 DNA reads TGTGCCAGCAGTGAACTTCCAGGCAACGTGGCCTACGAGCAGTACTTC.

The chain's CDR3 is CASSGGQYTDTQYF. CDR3 bases: TGTGCCAGCAGCGGTGGACAGTACACAGATACGCAGTATTTT. This sequence joins TRBV9 and TRBJ2-3, with D perhaps matching TRBD1 (6 bases). This CDR3 is 14 amino acids long. The V and J ends lost 3 bases and 2 bases respectively, with 10 bases between them. CDR1 is SGDLS and CDR2 is YYNGEE in the germline V gene.

The V call is TRBV5-1, the J call TRBJ2-1; 10 bases align to TRBD2. CDR1 SGHRS and CDR2 YFSETQ come from the germline V gene. V dropped 2 bases and J dropped 9; count of bases not matched to a gene: 11. The CDR3 has 16 residues. The CDR3 coding sequence is TGCGCCAGCAGCTTTGCCGCTAGCGGGAGTCAAGTTGAGCAGTTCTTC. It encodes CASSFAASGSQVEQFF.

V is TRBV15 and J is TRBJ1-4; D possibly corresponds to TRBD1 (6 bases). The V gene lost 0 bases and the J gene lost 8 bases, with 16 bases spanning the gap. The germline CDR1 and CDR2 sequences are LNHNV and YYDKDF (reference sequence). This CDR3 contains 16 residues. CDR3 in DNA: TGTGCCACCAGCAGAGATATTGGGGGCGCGAGAGAAAAACTGTTTTTT. This sequence encodes CATSRDIGGAREKLFF.

DNA for the CDR3: TGTGCCAGCAGCACGGCAGGGGTCGCTGAAGCTTTCTTT. Its protein is CASSTAGVAEAFF. J is TRBJ1-1 and V is TRBV9, with a possible D match to TRBD1 (6 bases). The V and J ends lost 4 bases and 6 bases respectively, with 13 bases between them. The CDR3 contains 13 residues. Germline V lookup: CDR1 SGDLS, CDR2 YYNGEE.

The chain links TRBV5-8 to TRBJ2-1; 9 nucleotides agree with TRBD2. Trimming cost V 4 bases and J 8 bases; bases outside gene matches: 22. This CDR3 is built from 19 residues. Germline V lookup: CDR1 SGHTS, CDR2 YDEGEE. As DNA, the CDR3 is TGTGCCAGCAGCCTTCTTGCTGGTTTGGGTAGCGGGAGTTGGGATGAGCAGTTCTTC. As protein: CASSLLAGLGSGSWDEQFF.

This clone was found once. J is TRBJ2-1 and V is TRBV7-2; D ambiguous. This CDR3 has 13 amino acids. The germline gives CDR1 SGHTA, CDR2 FQGNSA. Trimming stripped 1 base from V and 6 bases from J, with 7 bases between. CDR3 protein: CASSLGWANEQFF. The CDR3 nucleotides are TGTGCCAGCAGCTTAGGTTGGGCCAATGAGCAGTTCTTC.